The clone carrying this TCR beta chain was detected only once. The antigen remains unidentified. This sample is drawn from a study of cytomegalovirus exposure and HLA in healthy donors. Study-wide results and caveats: The productive fraction for most TCR beta V segments was about 87% or about 30% in an earlier analysis. Beyond CMV serostatus, there was no information to go on about immune exposure.

Germline-derived CDR1 and CDR2 are LGHNT and FRNRAP. V lost 0 bases and J 14 bases, leaving 16 bases between the germline ends. CDR3 size: 13 residues. Researchers ran the PCR with 60 Vbeta and 13 Jbeta primers. The repertoire was sequenced with immunoSEQ multiplex PCR; TCRdb's copy has only in-frame clones and lacks some. The data hold hundreds of thousands of clones, with more than 60% observed a single time. The material sequenced was PBMCs. V gene TRBV12-5 combines with J gene TRBJ1-2; tentatively, D is TRBD1 (6 bases). The sequence was collected from a woman between 25 and 40 years old in good health and CMV-seronegative. The CDR3 loop is CASGLVWAGGRTF. The CDR3 coding sequence is TGTGCTAGTGGTTTGGTATGGGCGGGGGGCCGGACCTTC.